This passage covers 17 T cell receptor beta chains from one sample sequenced in a study of human T cells and chemical hapten exposure. One entry per CDR3 protein, called by TCRdb with MiXCR from the RACE reads. Of 340,000 or so distinct CDR3 sequences in the sample, around 7% were seen once. Time point described: patch test 1, 2 weeks after DPC sensitization. This sample's treatment: therapeutic diphenylcyclopropenone sensitization with weekly scalp DPC. Specimen: whole blood, collected in connection with sensitization to the hapten diphenylcyclopropenone (DPC). The receptors come from a woman under 30 with alopecia areata. Some clones in this sample may be carry-over from other donors' samples.

The genes are TRBV29-1 and TRBJ1-1; TRBD1 aligns across 7 bases. V lost 6 bases, J lost 1 base, and 2 bases stayed unmatched. CDR1 and CDR2 (germline): SQVTM, ANQGSEA. CDR3 length equals 12 residues. The CDR3 DNA is TGCAGCGTGACAGGGCAGAACACTGAAGCTTTCTTT. Translated: CSVTGQNTEAFF. The full variable domain, with the rest looked up from reference TRBV29-1 and TRBJ1-1, is SAVISQKPSRDICQRGTSLTIQCQVDSQVTMMFWYRQQPGQSLTLIATANQGSEATYESGFVIDKFPISRPNLTFSTLTVSNMSPEDSSIYLCSVTGQNTEAFFGQGTRLTVV.

The gene calls are TRBV11-3 and TRBJ1-1; TRBD1 agrees at 8 bases. Germline CDR1 SGHNT, CDR2 YENEEA. The ends lost 5 bases at V and 2 bases at J; junction bases unmatched: 7. This CDR3 region has 15 residues. CDR3 in DNA: TGTGCCAGCAGCCGCGACAGGGGACCCAACACTGAAGCTTTCTTT. This encodes CASSRDRGPNTEAFF. Full variable domain (missing parts from reference TRBV11-3 and TRBJ1-1): EAGVVQSPRYKIIEKKQPVAFWCNPISGHNTLYWYLQNLGQGPELLIRYENEEAVDDSQLPKDRFSAERLKGVDSTLKIQPAELGDSAVYLCASSRDRGPNTEAFFGQGTRLTVV.

In its sample, this clonotype was seen many times. The chain links TRBV20-1 to TRBJ2-4; 10 positions match TRBD1. The CDR3 sequence is 15 residues long. CDR1 and CDR2 from the germline V gene are DFQATT and SNEGSKA (reference sequence). Trimming took 0 bases from V and 8 from J; bases not matched to a gene: 7. The CDR3 loop reads CSARDLPDRGHIQYF. CDR3 bases: TGCAGTGCTAGAGATCTCCCAGACAGGGGGCACATTCAGTACTTC.

A few counts support this clonotype. CDR3 DNA: TGCGCCAGCAGCCAGGGAACGGGGGGGCCTAACACAGATACGCAGTATTTT. It encodes CASSQGTGGPNTDTQYF. The V call is TRBV4-3, the J call TRBJ2-3; 8 bases agree with TRBD2. CDR1 is LGHNA, CDR2 YSLEER, per germline. CDR3 length equals 17 residues. V lost 3 bases to trimming and J lost 2 bases; unmatched junction nucleotides: 10.

CDR3 protein: CASSSGAIGEKLFF. In DNA, the CDR3 is TGTGCCAGCAGTTCAGGGGCCATAGGGGAAAAACTGTTTTTT. The rearrangement links TRBV28 to TRBJ1-4, with a tentative D call TRBD1 (6 bases). The germline V gene encodes CDR1 MDHEN and CDR2 SYDVKM. The CDR3 loop spans 14 amino acids. The V gene lost 4 bases and the J gene lost 8 bases, with 14 bases spanning the gap.

The rearrangement uses TRBV20-1 and TRBJ2-4; D call uncertain. Germline CDR1 DFQATT, CDR2 SNEGSKA (reference sequence). The CDR3 runs 15 residues. V was shortened by 3 bases and J by 3 bases, with 15 bases between the two germline ends. The CDR3, as DNA: TGCAGTGCTAGCCGCAGTCCCTACGACAAAAACATTCAGTACTTC. Protein product: CSASRSPYDKNIQYF.

At least ten counts were recorded for this clonotype. CDR3 sequence (DNA): TGTGCCAGTAAGAGTCGGGAGGGCCCCTACGAGCAGTACTTC. Translated: CASKSREGPYEQYF. The chain recombines TRBV19 with TRBJ2-7; 8 positions agree with TRBD2. There are 14 residues in the CDR3. V lost 7 bases and J lost 2; bases outside the gene matches: 7. Germline V gives CDR1 LNHDA, CDR2 SQIVND (reference sequence).

The chain couples TRBV6-5 to TRBJ1-3, with 10 nucleotides matching TRBD1. Germline V gene data show CDR1 as MNHEY and CDR2 as SVGAGI. CDR3 size: 16 residues. J lost 0 bases, V lost 6 bases, and 5 bases had no gene match. The CDR3, as DNA: TGTGCCAGCAGCAGACAGGGGGCCTACTCTGGAAACACCATATATTTT. Translating gives CASSRQGAYSGNTIYF.

This clonotype was seen more than once but under ten times. This chain links TRBV29-1 with TRBJ1-1, with TRBD1 matching over 9 bases. CDR3 size: 16 residues. V trimming: 5 bases; J trimming: 5 bases; junction bases outside the gene matches: 15. Germline V gene lookup returns CDR1 SQVTM and CDR2 ANQGSEA. The CDR3 DNA reads as TGCAGCGTTCACCTTTGGACAGGGGAGAAGAGGACTGAAGCTTTCTTT. It yields the protein CSVHLWTGEKRTEAFF.

This clonotype was detected many times. The V call is TRBV5-4, the J call TRBJ2-3; 12 nucleotides match TRBD2. The trim removed 1 base at V and 2 bases at J, leaving 2 bases unmatched. The length of the CDR3 is 16 residues. From germline, CDR1 is SGHNT and CDR2 YYREEE (reference sequence). CDR3 loop: CASSLSSGGATDTQYF. CDR3 in DNA: TGTGCCAGCAGCTTGTCTAGCGGGGGGGCCACAGATACGCAGTATTTT. Based on the CDR3 plus reference TRBV5-4 and TRBJ2-3, the full variable domain is ETGVTQSPTHLIKTRGQQVTLRCSSQSGHNTVSWYQQALGQGPQFIFQYYREEENGRGNFPPRFSGLQFPNYSSELNVNALELDDSALYLCASSLSSGGATDTQYFGPGTRLTVL.

The CDR3 nucleotides read TGTGCCAGCACCACTACCGGGCAGGCCCTGATTCCAGCTTTCTTT. It translates to CASTTTGQALIPAFF. This sequence joins TRBV6-6 and TRBJ1-1; D not resolved. The CDR3 is 15 amino acids. CDR1 MNHNY and CDR2 SVGAGI come from the germline V gene (reference sequence). With 7 bases removed from V and 10 bases from J, the gap between germline ends came to 25 bases.

The chain has TRBV6-6 and TRBJ2-7; TRBD1 aligns across 9 bases. Per the germline V gene, CDR1 is MNHNY and CDR2 is SVGAGI (reference sequence). The CDR3 extends over 14 amino acids. Trimming removed 0 bases from V and 5 bases from J; junction bases left unmatched: 2. CDR3 DNA sequence: TGTGCCAGCAGTTACTCGGGACAGGGAAACGAGCAGTACTTC. Protein: CASSYSGQGNEQYF.

This clonotype showed up many times. The gene calls are TRBV12-3 or TRBV12-4 and TRBJ1-6, with 7 bases fitting TRBD1. The CDR3 has 15 residues. J lost 6 bases, V lost 5 bases, and 7 bases had no gene match. The CDR3 bases are TGTGCCAGCAGTAACAGGGGTTCCCTTAATTCACCCCTCCACTTT. This encodes CASSNRGSLNSPLHF.

The rearrangement joins TRBV20-1 to TRBJ2-5; D is perhaps TRBD1 (5 bases). The germline CDR1 and CDR2 sequences are DFQATT and SNEGSKA (reference sequence). The CDR3 length is 14 residues. V was pared by 0 bases and J by 5 bases, with 13 bases between. Written as DNA, the CDR3 is TGCAGTGCTAGAGATAGGGCAGGGCAGGAGACCCAGTACTTC. Its protein product is CSARDRAGQETQYF.

Only a few counts were recorded for this clonotype. The chain is built from TRBV6-2 or TRBV6-3 and TRBJ1-2, with D possibly matching TRBD1 (5 bases). The CDR3 runs to 13 residues. Per germline, CDR1 MNHEY and CDR2 SVGEGT. V lost 5 bases to trimming and J lost 3 bases, with 10 bases between them. CDR3 amino acids: CASSAQGHYGYTF. CDR3 sequence (DNA): TGTGCCAGCAGTGCCCAGGGACACTATGGCTACACCTTC.

The chain joins TRBV3-1 to TRBJ2-7; tentatively, D is TRBD1 (5 bases). Trimming took off 4 bases at V and 0 bases at J, with 13 bases between the two ends. Germline CDR1 LGHDT, CDR2 YNNKEL (reference sequence). The CDR3 sequence is 15 residues long. The CDR3 DNA sequence: TGTGCCAGCAGCCCCCTGGACACCTACTCCTACGAGCAGTACTTC. Translation gives CASSPLDTYSYEQYF.

The rearrangement joins TRBV7-8 to TRBJ1-1, with a tentative D call TRBD1 (5 bases). The V gene's germline CDR1 is SGHVS and CDR2 FQNEAQ. The CDR3 is made up of 15 amino acids. The V end lost 0 bases, the J end lost 3 bases, and 11 bases lay between the germline ends. The CDR3: CASSLAQGEDTEAFF. The CDR3 DNA is TGTGCCAGCAGCTTAGCGCAGGGAGAGGACACTGAAGCTTTCTTT.